The rows below give T cell receptor beta chains drawn from one sample of a study of PD-1 blockade in classical Hodgkin lymphoma. TCRdb keeps only in-frame clones here, not all; method: immunoSEQ multiplex PCR. Of some 10,000 clones detected, 74% appear once; the ten largest clones hold roughly 3.9%. The sequenced sample was CD4+ T cells from blood, obtained at baseline. These receptors all come from a human donor with classical Hodgkin lymphoma. Each CDR3 is given with its conserved first and last residue. A D gene is named only where the DNA matches it firmly. A clone size is listed for some rows: how often the clone was seen (once, few, many), or a class if it is expanded.

CASSPQGSNSPLHF,TGCGCCAGCAGTCCCCAGGGGTCTAATTCACCCCTCCACTTT,TRBV5-1,few,NA,TRBJ1-6
CAGNRDRVNNEQFF,TGTGCCGGAAACCGGGACAGGGTAAACAATGAGCAGTTCTTC,TRBV28,NA,TRBD1,TRBJ2-1
CASSYPTQGKTETQYF,TGTGCCAGCAGTTACCCAACACAGGGAAAAACAGAGACCCAGTACTTC,TRBV6-5,NA,NA,TRBJ2-5
CASSLTQSANEKLFF,TGTGCCAGCAGTCTAACACAGTCAGCTAATGAAAAACTGTTTTTT,TRBV2,NA,NA,TRBJ1-4
CASSLAGGPGIQYF,TGTGCCAGCAGCTTAGCGGGAGGGCCCGGCATTCAGTACTTC,TRBV7-2,NA,TRBD2,TRBJ2-4
CSFHRANYNEQFF,TGCAGCTTCCATAGGGCGAATTACAATGAGCAGTTCTTC,TRBV29-1,NA,NA,TRBJ2-1
CASSLELGSNQPQHF,TGTGCCAGCAGTTTAGAGTTGGGAAGCAATCAGCCCCAGCATTTT,TRBV28,few,NA,TRBJ1-5
CASSSELIYNEQFF,TGTGCCAGCAGCTCAGAGCTAATCTACAATGAGCAGTTCTTC,TRBV11-2,few,NA,TRBJ2-1
CASSFWDMNQPQHF,TGTGCCAGCAGCTTTTGGGACATGAATCAGCCCCAGCATTTT,TRBV5-5,NA,NA,TRBJ1-5
CASSLSYNEQFF,TGTGCCAGCAGCTTATCCTACAATGAGCAGTTCTTC,TRBV7-9,NA,NA,TRBJ2-1
CASSLGTGQETQYF,TGCGCCAGCAGCTTAGGGACAGGGCAAGAGACCCAGTACTTC,TRBV5-1,NA,TRBD1,TRBJ2-5
CASSVVGRGDYNEQFF,TGTGCCAGCAGCGTAGTGGGTAGGGGCGACTACAATGAGCAGTTCTTC,TRBV28,NA,NA,TRBJ2-1
CASSLMGAYEQYF,TGTGCCAGCAGCTTAATGGGGGCGTACGAGCAGTACTTC,TRBV7-9,NA,NA,TRBJ2-7
CASSELLMQGNTEAFF,TGTGCCAGCAGTGAGCTCCTGATGCAGGGGAACACTGAAGCTTTCTTT,TRBV25-1,few,NA,TRBJ1-1
CASSAPPRPQHF,TGTGCCAGCAGCGCCCCCCCGCGGCCCCAGCATTTT,TRBV28,NA,NA,TRBJ1-5
CASIPGGGSDNEQFF,TGTGCCAGCATCCCAGGGGGCGGTTCGGACAATGAGCAGTTCTTC,TRBV7-9,NA,TRBD1,TRBJ2-1
CASSYARNYGYTF,TGTGCCAGCAGTTACGCCAGAAACTATGGCTACACCTTC,TRBV6-5,NA,NA,TRBJ1-2
CASSLSAGGLYEQYF,TGTGCCAGCAGTTTATCAGCGGGAGGGCTCTACGAGCAGTACTTC,TRBV27,NA,TRBD2,TRBJ2-7
CASSLALPSSYNEQFF,TGTGCCAGCAGCTTAGCGCTTCCTAGCTCCTACAATGAGCAGTTCTTC,TRBV11-1,NA,NA,TRBJ2-1
CASSWFVIQTDTQYF,TGTGCCAGCAGCTGGTTTGTTATCCAGACAGATACGCAGTATTTT,TRBV7-9,NA,NA,TRBJ2-3
CASSLGLAGGADTQYF,TGTGCCAGCAGCTTAGGTCTAGCGGGAGGTGCAGATACGCAGTATTTT,TRBV7-3,NA,TRBD2,TRBJ2-3
CASSIGGHSYEQYF,TGTGCCAGTAGTATCGGGGGACACTCCTACGAGCAGTACTTC,TRBV19,NA,NA,TRBJ2-7
CASSLEENTGELFF,TGCGCCAGCAGCTTGGAAGAGAACACCGGGGAGCTGTTTTTT,TRBV5-1,NA,NA,TRBJ2-2
CASRRLAGGPMWEQYF,TGTGCCAGCAGAAGGCTAGCGGGAGGGCCGATGTGGGAGCAGTACTTC,TRBV28,NA,TRBD2,TRBJ2-7
CASGLVMGGSGYEQFF,TGTGCTAGTGGTTTGGTAATGGGCGGGAGCGGCTATGAGCAGTTCTTC,TRBV12-5,once,TRBD2,TRBJ2-1
CSVEGDRGFADTQYF,TGCAGCGTTGAAGGGGACAGGGGTTTCGCAGATACGCAGTATTTT,TRBV29-1,NA,TRBD1,TRBJ2-3
CASSIWASGRKETQYF,TGTGCCAGTAGTATATGGGCTAGCGGGAGAAAAGAGACCCAGTACTTC,TRBV19,NA,TRBD2,TRBJ2-5
CASSIAVGATDTQYF,TGTGCCAGTAGTATAGCGGTCGGGGCCACAGATACGCAGTATTTT,TRBV19,few,NA,TRBJ2-3
CASSDSLGGGEQYF,TGTGCCAGCAGTGACTCGTTGGGGGGAGGCGAGCAGTACTTC,TRBV6-4,NA,NA,TRBJ2-7
CASSQWKGNQPQHF,TGTGCCAGCAGCCAATGGAAAGGGAATCAGCCCCAGCATTTT,TRBV16,NA,NA,TRBJ1-5
CASSLQGFDTEAFF,TGTGCCAGCAGCCTGCAGGGGTTTGACACTGAAGCTTTCTTT,TRBV5-5,NA,NA,TRBJ1-1
CASSLLAGGKNEQYF,TGCGCCAGCAGCCTATTAGCGGGAGGAAAGAACGAGCAGTACTTC,TRBV4-1,NA,TRBD2,TRBJ2-7
CASAAGQGGYSGANVLTF,TGTGCCAGCGCTGCTGGACAGGGGGGCTACTCTGGGGCCAACGTCCTGACTTTC,TRBV2,NA,TRBD1,TRBJ2-6
CAWSGRFGAQYF,TGTGCCTGGAGTGGCCGCTTCGGGGCCCAGTACTTC,TRBV30,NA,NA,TRBJ2-5
CASSADRGVYNEQFF,TGTGCCAGCAGCGCCGACAGGGGCGTTTACAATGAGCAGTTCTTC,TRBV7-3,NA,TRBD1,TRBJ2-1
CASSSRTSGRALYEQYF,TGTGCCAGTAGTTCCCGGACTAGCGGGAGGGCCCTCTACGAGCAGTACTTC,TRBV19,few,TRBD2,TRBJ2-7
CASSLRRGTEAFF,TGTGCCAGCAGCTTAAGAAGGGGCACTGAAGCTTTCTTT,TRBV7-8,NA,NA,TRBJ1-1
CASSLASHLPDSTYEQYF,TGTGCCAGCAGCCTAGCTAGCCACCTCCCGGACAGCACCTACGAGCAGTACTTC,TRBV7-8,once,NA,TRBJ2-7
CASSLDVTDTQYF,TGCGCCAGCAGCTTGGATGTCACAGATACGCAGTATTTT,TRBV5-1,NA,NA,TRBJ2-3
CASSLVQGIGHEKLFF,TGTGCCAGCAGCCTGGTACAGGGAATAGGGCATGAAAAACTGTTTTTT,TRBV7-2,NA,NA,TRBJ1-4
CASQRPGASGSPLHF,TGTGCCAGCCAACGTCCCGGGGCGTCTGGCTCACCCCTCCACTTT,TRBV28,NA,NA,TRBJ1-6
CASSLGIGDGNTIYF,TGTGCCAGCAGCTTAGGCATAGGGGATGGAAACACCATATATTTT,TRBV7-9,NA,NA,TRBJ1-3
CASSFVGSYNEKLFF,TGTGCCAGCAGTTTCGTGGGCAGCTATAATGAAAAACTGTTTTTT,TRBV28,NA,NA,TRBJ1-4
CASSVGRIGYTF,TGTGCCAGCAGCGTCGGACGGATTGGCTACACCTTC,TRBV5-6,few,NA,TRBJ1-2
CASSLSGRARATDTQYF,TGTGCCAGCAGCCTTAGTGGCAGGGCCCGGGCCACAGATACGCAGTATTTT,TRBV7-8,NA,NA,TRBJ2-3
CASSVVLALSYEQYF,TGTGCCAGCAGCGTGGTACTAGCGCTCTCCTACGAGCAGTACTTC,TRBV9,NA,TRBD2,TRBJ2-7
CASTAIRISYGYTF,TGTGCCAGCACTGCCATCCGGATTAGCTATGGCTACACCTTC,TRBV5-6,NA,NA,TRBJ1-2
CASSQRASGRASSYEQYF,TGTGCCAGCAGCCAGCGGGCTAGCGGGAGGGCCTCGTCGTACGAGCAGTACTTC,TRBV4-2,NA,TRBD2,TRBJ2-7